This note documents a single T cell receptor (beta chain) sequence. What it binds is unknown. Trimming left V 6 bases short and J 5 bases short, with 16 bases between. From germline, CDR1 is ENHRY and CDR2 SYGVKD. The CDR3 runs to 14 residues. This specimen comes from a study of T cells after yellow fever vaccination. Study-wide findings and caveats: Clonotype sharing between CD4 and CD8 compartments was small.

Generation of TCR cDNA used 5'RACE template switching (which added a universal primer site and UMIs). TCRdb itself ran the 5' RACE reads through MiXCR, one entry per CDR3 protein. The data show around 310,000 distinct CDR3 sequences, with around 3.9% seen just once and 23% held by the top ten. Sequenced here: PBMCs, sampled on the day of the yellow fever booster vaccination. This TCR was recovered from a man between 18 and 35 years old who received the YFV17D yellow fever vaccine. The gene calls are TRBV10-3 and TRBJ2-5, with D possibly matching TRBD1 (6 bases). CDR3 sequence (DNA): TGTGCCATCAGCTTGACAGGTACTGGGGAGACCCAGTACTTC. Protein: CAISLTGTGETQYF.